This T cell receptor (beta chain) was found in a study of post-analysis software for immune sequencing data. Unique molecular identifiers tagged the TCR beta cDNA libraries. In TCRdb, the PCR reads were re-called with MiXCR into one record per CDR3 protein. Of 160,000 or so distinct CDR3 sequences in the sample, roughly 40% were seen once. The study, taken as a whole, reports: By F measure, strong co-clustering occurred among samples prepared in the same batch. Normalized Chao1 diversity was significantly lower in multiple sclerosis patients than in controls.

Per germline, CDR1 MNHEY and CDR2 SMNVEV (reference sequence). V was shortened by 6 bases and J by 7 bases, with 13 bases between the two germline ends. The CDR3 length is 14 residues. This clonotype has at least ten counts. The antigen remains unidentified. The starting material was blood, obtained after autologous hematopoietic stem cell transplantation. The J gene is TRBJ1-6, the V gene TRBV27; D gene uncertain. The TCR was taken from a girl aged 5 to 17 with multiple sclerosis. The DNA of the CDR3 is TGTGCCAGCAGCTTCCGGGGAAGCAATTCACCCCTCCACTTT. It translates to CASSFRGSNSPLHF.